This T cell receptor beta chain came from a study of metastatic and nonmetastatic thyroid tumors. Looking at the study overall: Comparison of repertoires was carried out across blood and tumor or nodule tissue from malignant and benign thyroid patients.

Original processing methods: Clinicopathological groups supplied CDR3 differences that were used to build a distant-metastasis classifier for papillary thyroid cancer. TCRdb redid the clone calls on the PCR reads using MiXCR. None of the V and J calls come from the authors' own analysis; TCRdb made them. Here the sample spans roughly 7,000 clones, about 34% being singletons. About this clone: Its antigen is currently unknown.

Findings and limits, study-wide: Compared with benign nodules, malignant thyroid tumors were reported to have significantly higher TCR beta diversity in both blood and tumor.

Ahead of thyroid surgery, no patient had received treatment of any kind. Germline CDR1 reads DFQATT; CDR2 reads SNEGSKA (reference sequence). The CDR3 has 14 amino acids. Trimming removed 3 bases from V and 3 bases from J, with 14 bases in between. Sequencing input: adjacent normal tissue. The chain carries TRBV20-1 and TRBJ1-2; D gene ambiguous. The receptor's source is a female donor with papillary thyroid cancer or a benign thyroid nodule (not recorded which). Some clones in this sample may be carry-over from other donors' samples. The CDR3 nucleotides are TGCAGTGCTAGTCCCCAGGCAGTTTACTATGGCTACACCTTC. Amino acids: CSASPQAVYYGYTF.